Shown below are 23 T cell receptor beta chains from a single sample sequenced in a study of human T cells and chemical hapten exposure. TCRdb analysed the RACE reads with MiXCR anew, one entry per CDR3 protein. This table has roughly 80,000 distinct CDR3 sequences, 11% to 15% appearing once. This sample's time point: pre-sensitization, week 0. Treatment of the sample: therapeutic diphenylcyclopropenone sensitization with weekly scalp DPC. The sample in question was whole blood, obtained in connection with sensitization to the hapten diphenylcyclopropenone (DPC). Receptors originate from a woman between 45 and 60 years old with alopecia areata. Some clones in this sample may be carry-over from other donors' samples.

This clonotype was seen only a few times. The chain couples TRBV12-3 or TRBV12-4 to TRBJ2-3; 7 bases match TRBD2. The CDR3 runs to 14 residues. Trimming removed 7 bases from V and 6 bases from J; junction bases left unmatched: 10. CDR3 nucleotide sequence: TGTGCCAGCAAGGTCCAAGCGGGGTCCGATACGCAGTATTTT. It specifies CASKVQAGSDTQYF.

This clonotype was counted at least ten times. The V call is TRBV15, the J call TRBJ2-1, with 9 nucleotides matching TRBD1. The CDR3 totals 13 residues. With 5 bases clipped from V and 8 bases from J, the junction kept 4 bases outside the gene matches. From germline, CDR1 is LNHNV and CDR2 YYDKDF (reference sequence). CDR3 nucleotides: TGTGCCACCAGCCTTCGACAGGGGGATGAGCAGTTCTTC. This gives the protein CATSLRQGDEQFF.

The gene calls are TRBV30 and TRBJ2-7; 10 positions match TRBD2. V lost 0 bases and J lost 6; bases outside the gene matches: 5. The germline V gene has CDR1 GTSNPN and CDR2 SVGIG (reference sequence). This CDR3 region has 14 residues. The CDR3 protein is CAWSVHTSGTEQYF. The CDR3 DNA reads as TGTGCCTGGAGTGTACATACTAGCGGGACCGAGCAGTACTTC.

In its sample, this clonotype was seen many times. The chain joins TRBV12-3 or TRBV12-4 to TRBJ1-5; 7 nucleotides align to TRBD1. The CDR3 has 12 amino acids. The trim removed 1 base at V and 9 bases at J, leaving 0 bases unmatched. This CDR3 reads CASSLDRGPQHF. CDR3 DNA: TGTGCCAGCAGTTTAGACAGGGGGCCCCAGCATTTT.

A few counts support this clonotype. This chain links TRBV28 with TRBJ1-5; D remains unclear. V was trimmed by 2 bases and J by 6 bases, leaving 11 bases between them. Germline values: CDR1 MDHEN, CDR2 SYDVKM. This CDR3 region has 14 residues. CDR3 in amino acids: CASSLDGIRQPQHF. The CDR3 bases are TGTGCCAGCAGTTTAGACGGAATCCGTCAGCCCCAGCATTTT.

This clonotype was found a few times. The chain has TRBV19 and TRBJ1-4, with TRBD1 as a possible D gene (5 bases). The CDR3 is 17 residues long. CDR1 LNHDA and CDR2 SQIVND come from the germline V gene (reference sequence). V gave up 9 bases and J gave up 0 bases, with 20 bases separating them. The CDR3, as DNA: TGTGCCAGCCAGCAGCTACGGGACTCAGCAACTAATGAAAAACTGTTTTTT. It codes for CASQQLRDSATNEKLFF.

The chain is built from TRBV9 and TRBJ2-5, with D possibly TRBD2 on 5 matching bases. The CDR3 runs to 15 residues. Trimming removed 0 bases from V and 4 bases from J, with 13 bases in between. CDR1 is SGDLS and CDR2 is YYNGEE in the germline V gene. The CDR3 DNA reads as TGTGCCAGCAGCGTAGAAGACCTAGCACGAGAGACCCAGTACTTC. Protein product: CASSVEDLARETQYF.

This clonotype was recorded a few times. The chain joins TRBV15 to TRBJ1-4, with D maybe TRBD1 (6 bases). Between the trimmed V and J ends, which lost 0 bases and 3 bases, there was a span of 8 bases. The CDR3 extends over 15 amino acids. Germline CDR1 and CDR2: LNHNV and YYDKDF (reference sequence). CDR3 region: CATSRDGGPNEKLFF. The CDR3 nucleotides read TGTGCCACCAGCAGAGATGGGGGGCCTAATGAAAAACTGTTTTTT.

This chain links TRBV5-6 with TRBJ1-1; D not resolved. The CDR3 extends over 16 amino acids. Germline values: CDR1 SGHDT, CDR2 YYEEEE. Trimming pared 3 bases from V and 2 bases from J, leaving 17 bases between. The CDR3 region is CASSSRLGPSNTEAFF. CDR3 DNA: TGTGCCAGCAGCTCCCGGTTAGGGCCCTCTAACACTGAAGCTTTCTTT.

To note about this clonotype: The junction shows a germline mismatch at one end, possibly a read error. The rearrangement joins TRBV5-5 to TRBJ2-1, with D uncertain. The CDR3 extends over 13 amino acids. Germline-derived CDR1 and CDR2 are SGHKS and YYEKEE (reference sequence). CDR3 protein: CASSSRVASACIF. The DNA of the CDR3 is TGTGCCAGCAGCTCCAGAGTGGCGTCGGCATGTATCTTC.

This clonotype was recorded only once. The chain links TRBV29-1 to TRBJ2-1; TRBD2 aligns across 12 bases. Losses at the gene ends were 2 bases for V and 8 bases for J; bases not matched to a gene: 7. The V gene's germline CDR1 is SQVTM and CDR2 ANQGSEA. The CDR3 extends over 15 amino acids. CDR3 nucleotide sequence: TGCAGCGTTGAAAAGACTAGCGGGGGATCCCATGAGCAGTTCTTC. Its protein product is CSVEKTSGGSHEQFF.

The sample holds a few counts of this clonotype. V and J are TRBV29-1 and TRBJ2-7; D gene unclear. The CDR3 has 14 amino acids. V lost 4 bases and J 2 bases, leaving 15 bases between the germline ends. Germline lookup yields CDR1 SQVTM and CDR2 ANQGSEA. The CDR3 DNA is TGCAGCGTTGTTGCATCGAAATCACCCTACGAGCAGTACTTC. Translation: CSVVASKSPYEQYF.

This clonotype was observed a handful of times. The chain employs TRBV19 and TRBJ2-7; the match to TRBD1 covers 8 bases. Germline values: CDR1 LNHDA, CDR2 SQIVND (reference sequence). Trimming took 5 bases from V and 4 from J; bases not matched to a gene: 7. The CDR3 is 14 residues long. CDR3 sequence reads: CASSLGTGPYEQYF. In nucleotides, the CDR3 is TGTGCCAGTAGTCTCGGGACAGGACCTTACGAGCAGTACTTC.

By share, this clonotype counts as medium-sized (0.01 to 0.1%). The chain carries TRBV11-2 and TRBJ2-2; D remains ambiguous. V lost 6 bases and J 2 bases, leaving 13 bases between the germline ends. Germline-derived CDR1 and CDR2 are SGHAT and FQNNGV. The CDR3 runs to 15 residues. The CDR3 DNA reads as TGTGCCAGCAGACGGGTCAAAGGAAACACCGGGGAGCTGTTTTTT. It is translated as CASRRVKGNTGELFF.

This clonotype was observed a few times. The rearrangement uses TRBV29-1 and TRBJ2-7, with 7 positions matching TRBD1. Germline loops: CDR1 SQVTM, CDR2 ANQGSEA. V gave up 6 bases and J gave up 1 base; unmatched junction bases: 6. CDR3 size: 13 residues. The CDR3 DNA sequence: TGCAGCGTGAGGGCGACAGGGTCCTACGAGCAGTACTTC. This sequence encodes CSVRATGSYEQYF.

V gene TRBV18 combines with J gene TRBJ1-2; D unresolved. The length of the CDR3 is 15 residues. Germline V gene lookup returns CDR1 KGHSH and CDR2 LQKENI. Between the trimmed V and J ends, which lost 2 bases and 2 bases, there was a span of 12 bases. Here the CDR3 reads CASSPSMGKNYGYTF. DNA of the CDR3: TGTGCCAGCTCACCATCCATGGGGAAAAACTATGGCTACACCTTC.

This clonotype was counted only a few times. The chain carries TRBV29-1 and TRBJ2-1; D gene ambiguous. The germline V gene has CDR1 SQVTM and CDR2 ANQGSEA. The CDR3 sequence is 10 residues long. Deletions cut 6 bases from V and 9 bases from J, with 9 bases between. The CDR3 DNA sequence: TGCAGCGTCCAGCCACCTGAGCAGTTCTTC. Translation gives CSVQPPEQFF.

V and J are TRBV20-1 and TRBJ1-6; 9 bases align to TRBD1. Per germline, CDR1 DFQATT and CDR2 SNEGSKA (reference sequence). The CDR3 is 16 residues long. The trim removed 6 bases at V and 7 bases at J, leaving 13 bases unmatched. The CDR3 DNA reads TGCAGTGCGACAAGCTACAGGGGGCTTCGCAATTCACCCCTCCACTTT. Protein product: CSATSYRGLRNSPLHF.

The table lists this clonotype with many counts. The V gene is TRBV20-1, the J gene TRBJ2-7, with 9 bases aligning to TRBD1. Germline V lookup: CDR1 DFQATT, CDR2 SNEGSKA (reference sequence). Losses at the gene ends were 0 bases for V and 0 bases for J; bases not matched to a gene: 3. This CDR3 has 15 amino acids. The CDR3 region has the DNA TGCAGTGCTAGAGAAAGGACAGGGGTCTCCTACGAGCAGTACTTC. The encoded protein is CSARERTGVSYEQYF.

V usage is TRBV27 and J usage is TRBJ2-4, with TRBD2 identical over 11 bases. Germline V gene lookup returns CDR1 MNHEY and CDR2 SMNVEV (reference sequence). The CDR3 spans 16 residues. V shed 5 bases and J 2 bases; nucleotides not matched to a gene: 5. The CDR3 is CASSELAGVSKNIQYF. As DNA, the CDR3 is TGTGCCAGCAGTGAACTAGCGGGGGTTTCCAAAAACATTCAGTACTTC.

This clonotype was recorded a few times. V and J are TRBV10-1 and TRBJ2-1; 13 bases align to TRBD2. Trimming at V came to 2 bases and at J to 6 bases, leaving 4 bases not matched to a gene. The CDR3 extends over 16 amino acids. Germline values: CDR1 WNHNN, CDR2 SYGVQD (reference sequence). CDR3 DNA: TGCGCCAGCAGTGAGGAAAGGACTAGCGGGAGCAATGAGCAGTTCTTC. This sequence encodes CASSEERTSGSNEQFF.

This clonotype was counted a few times. CDR3 protein: CATSDTGSSYNEQFF. CDR3 bases: TGTGCCACCAGTGATACAGGCTCGTCCTACAATGAGCAGTTCTTC. The chain has TRBV24-1 and TRBJ2-1; the D gene is possibly TRBD1 (5 bases). V was trimmed by 3 bases and J by 1 base, leaving 9 bases between them. Germline V gene sequence: CDR1 KGHDR, CDR2 SFDVKD. CDR3 length: 15 residues.

On this clonotype: The junction and the germline gene differ at one end; a read error may be behind it. V gene TRBV9 combines with J gene TRBJ2-1, with D hard to call. Germline lookup yields CDR1 SGDLS and CDR2 YYNGEE. The CDR3 is 15 amino acids. The CDR3 reads CASSVAETSSNEQFF. In DNA form, the CDR3 reads TGTGCCAGCAGCGTAGCAGAGACGTCCTCCAATGAGCAGTTCTTC.